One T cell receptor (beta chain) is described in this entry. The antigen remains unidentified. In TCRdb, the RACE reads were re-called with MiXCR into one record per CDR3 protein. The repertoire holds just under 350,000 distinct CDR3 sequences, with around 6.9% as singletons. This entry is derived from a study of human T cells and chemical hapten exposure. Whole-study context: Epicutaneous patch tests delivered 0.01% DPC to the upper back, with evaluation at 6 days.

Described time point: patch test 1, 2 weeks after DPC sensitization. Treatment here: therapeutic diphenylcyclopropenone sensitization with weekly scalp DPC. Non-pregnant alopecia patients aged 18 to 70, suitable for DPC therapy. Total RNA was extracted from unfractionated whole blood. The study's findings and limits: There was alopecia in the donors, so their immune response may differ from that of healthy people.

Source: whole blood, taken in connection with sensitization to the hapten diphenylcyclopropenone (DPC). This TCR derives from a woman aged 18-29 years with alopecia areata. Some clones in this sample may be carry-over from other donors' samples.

For the CDR3, the DNA is TGTGCCAGCAGACAGGCGGCTAACTATGGCTACACCTTC. Its translation: CASRQAANYGYTF. This chain joins TRBV27 and TRBJ1-2; possibly TRBD1 for D (5 bases). V dropped 6 bases and J dropped 0 bases, with 8 bases sitting between them. The germline V gene encodes CDR1 MNHEY and CDR2 SMNVEV (reference sequence). The CDR3 is 13 amino acids.